The subject of this entry is one T cell receptor (beta chain). This sample is part of a study of patients and donors after allogeneic stem cell transplantation. TCRdb re-derived calls from the RT-PCR reads in MiXCR, one entry per CDR3 protein. The sample includes roughly 190,000 distinct CDR3 sequences, around two fifths of them seen just once. The V end lost 6 bases, the J end lost 9 bases, and 12 bases lay between the germline ends. The CDR3 spans 12 residues. This chain joins TRBV12-3 or TRBV12-4 and TRBJ2-1; D may be TRBD2 (5 bases). Sequenced sample: blood, either unsorted or a sorted T cell fraction (not recorded which). The origin of this receptor is a human donor who was either an allogeneic HSCT recipient or a stem cell or donor lymphocyte infusion donor (not recorded which). It is not recorded whose cells these are; they may come from a transplant donor. CDR3 in DNA: TGTGCCAGCAGCCCCGGACTGGGTGAGCAGTTCTTC. This encodes CASSPGLGEQFF.